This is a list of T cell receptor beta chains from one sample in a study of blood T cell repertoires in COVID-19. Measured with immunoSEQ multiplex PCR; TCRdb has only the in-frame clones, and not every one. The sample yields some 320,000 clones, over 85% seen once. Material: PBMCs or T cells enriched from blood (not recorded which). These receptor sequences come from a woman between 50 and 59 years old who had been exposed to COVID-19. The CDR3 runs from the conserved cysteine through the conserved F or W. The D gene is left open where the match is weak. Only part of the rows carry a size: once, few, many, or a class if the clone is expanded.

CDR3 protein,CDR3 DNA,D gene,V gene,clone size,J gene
CASARLGGPGNTIYF,TGTGCCAGCGCCCGCCTAGGTGGCCCTGGAAACACCATATATTTT,.,TRBV6-5,.,TRBJ1-3
CASSVGERASTDTQYF,TGTGCCAGCAGCGTCGGCGAGCGGGCTAGCACAGATACGCAGTATTTT,.,TRBV9,.,TRBJ2-3
CASSLSGGPGNQPQHF,TGTGCCAGCAGCTTATCAGGGGGTCCGGGCAATCAGCCCCAGCATTTT,TRBD1,TRBV7-2,once,TRBJ1-5
CASSSTSGHPGEETQYF,TGTGCCAGCAGTTCAACCTCGGGACATCCCGGGGAAGAGACCCAGTACTTC,.,TRBV28,.,TRBJ2-5
CASSLARLGSYNEQFF,TGCGCCAGCAGCTTGGCTCGACTAGGGAGCTACAATGAGCAGTTCTTC,.,TRBV5-1,.,TRBJ2-1
CASSQDSRGSYNEQFF,TGCGCCAGCAGCCAAGATTCCCGGGGTTCCTACAATGAGCAGTTCTTC,.,TRBV4-1,.,TRBJ2-1
CASSDTLTGTSSIDTQYF,TGTGCCAGCAGTGACACCCTGACAGGGACTTCATCAATCGATACGCAGTATTTT,.,TRBV2,.,TRBJ2-3
CASSQATENSNQPQHF,TGTGCCAGCAGCCAAGCGACAGAAAATAGCAATCAGCCCCAGCATTTT,.,TRBV3-1/TRBV3-2,.,TRBJ1-5
CAWSRDRAGNTIYF,TGTGCCTGGAGCCGGGACAGGGCTGGAAACACCATATATTTT,TRBD1,TRBV30,once,TRBJ1-3
CASSRDRDRIYEQYF,TGTGCCAGCAGCCGCGACCGGGACAGGATTTACGAGCAGTACTTC,TRBD1,TRBV7-2,.,TRBJ2-7
CASSTAGTGRRNEQFF,TGTGCCAGCAGCACCGCCGGGACAGGGCGACGCAATGAGCAGTTCTTC,TRBD1,TRBV11-3,few,TRBJ2-1
CAWIPTGQSNSPLHF,TGTGCCTGGATCCCAACGGGACAGTCTAATTCACCCCTCCACTTT,TRBD1,TRBV30,.,TRBJ1-6